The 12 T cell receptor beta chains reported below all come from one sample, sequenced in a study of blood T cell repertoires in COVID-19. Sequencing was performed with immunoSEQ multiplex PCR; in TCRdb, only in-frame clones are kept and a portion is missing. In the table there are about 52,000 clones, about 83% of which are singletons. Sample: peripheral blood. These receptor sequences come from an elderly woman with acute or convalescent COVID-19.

CDR3 region: CASSLQGRSTGELFF. CDR3 bases: TGTGCCAGCAGCTTGCAGGGGCGGAGCACCGGGGAGCTGTTTTTT. The chain uses TRBV5-4 and TRBJ2-2, with a weak D call TRBD1 (6 bases). Trimming stripped 1 base from V and 4 bases from J, with 11 bases between. CDR3 length: 15 amino acids. Germline V gives CDR1 SGHNT, CDR2 YYREEE (reference sequence).

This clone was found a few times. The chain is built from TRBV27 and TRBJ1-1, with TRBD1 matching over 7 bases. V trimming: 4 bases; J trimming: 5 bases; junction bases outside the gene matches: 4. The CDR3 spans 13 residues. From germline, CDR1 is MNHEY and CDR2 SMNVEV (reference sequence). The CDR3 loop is CASSSRQGTEAFF. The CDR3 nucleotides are TGTGCCAGCAGTTCCCGACAGGGAACTGAAGCTTTCTTT.

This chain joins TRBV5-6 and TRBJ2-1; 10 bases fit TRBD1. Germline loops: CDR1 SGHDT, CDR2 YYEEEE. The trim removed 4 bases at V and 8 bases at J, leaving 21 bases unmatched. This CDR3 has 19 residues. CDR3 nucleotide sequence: TGTGCCAGCAGCGGGCCGACAGGGGGCCTTTCGGATGTGATGGATGAGCAGTTCTTC. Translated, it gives CASSGPTGGLSDVMDEQFF.

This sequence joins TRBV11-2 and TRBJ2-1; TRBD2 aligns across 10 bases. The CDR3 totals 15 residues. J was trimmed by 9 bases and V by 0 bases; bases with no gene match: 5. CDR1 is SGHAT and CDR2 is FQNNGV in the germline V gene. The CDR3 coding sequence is TGTGCCAGCAGCTTAGAGCCTAGCGGGAGTGGTGAGCAGTTCTTC. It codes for CASSLEPSGSGEQFF.

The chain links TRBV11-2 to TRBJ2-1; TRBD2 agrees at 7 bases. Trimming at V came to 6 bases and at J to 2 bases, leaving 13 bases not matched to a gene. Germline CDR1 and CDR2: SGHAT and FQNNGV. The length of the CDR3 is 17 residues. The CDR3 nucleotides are TGTGCCAGCAGTTCTACTCAGCGGGGAGGGGCCTACAATGAGCAGTTCTTC. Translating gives CASSSTQRGGAYNEQFF.

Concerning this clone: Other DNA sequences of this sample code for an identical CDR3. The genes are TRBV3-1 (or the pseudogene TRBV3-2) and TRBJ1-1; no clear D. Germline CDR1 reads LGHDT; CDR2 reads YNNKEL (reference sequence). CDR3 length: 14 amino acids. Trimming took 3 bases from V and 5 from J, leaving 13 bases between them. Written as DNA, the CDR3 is TGTGCCAGCAGCCAGGCGGGAGGTGGGACTGAAGCTTTCTTT. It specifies CASSQAGGGTEAFF.

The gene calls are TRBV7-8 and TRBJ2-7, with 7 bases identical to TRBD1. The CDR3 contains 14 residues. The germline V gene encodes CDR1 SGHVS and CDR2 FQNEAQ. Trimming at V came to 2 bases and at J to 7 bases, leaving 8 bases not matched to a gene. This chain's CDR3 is CASSLLQGLREQYV. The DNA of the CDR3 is TGTGCCAGCAGCTTACTACAGGGGCTCCGGGAGCAGTACGTC.

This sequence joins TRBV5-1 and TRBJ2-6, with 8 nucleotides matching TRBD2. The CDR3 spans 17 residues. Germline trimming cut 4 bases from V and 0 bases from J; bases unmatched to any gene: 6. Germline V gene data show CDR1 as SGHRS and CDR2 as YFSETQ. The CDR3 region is CASSRTGGGSGANVLTF. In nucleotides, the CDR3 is TGCGCCAGCAGCCGGACGGGAGGGGGCTCTGGGGCCAACGTCCTGACTTTC.

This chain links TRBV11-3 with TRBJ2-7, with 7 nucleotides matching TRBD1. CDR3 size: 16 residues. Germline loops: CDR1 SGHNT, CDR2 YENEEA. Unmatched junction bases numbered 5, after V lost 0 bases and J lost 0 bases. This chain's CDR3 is CASSLDRGLTSYEQYF. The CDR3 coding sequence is TGTGCCAGCAGCTTAGACAGGGGGTTGACCTCCTACGAGCAGTACTTC.

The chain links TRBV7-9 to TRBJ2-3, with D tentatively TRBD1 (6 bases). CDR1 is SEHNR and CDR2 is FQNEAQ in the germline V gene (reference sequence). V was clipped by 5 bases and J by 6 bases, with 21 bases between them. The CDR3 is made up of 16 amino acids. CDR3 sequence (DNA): TGTGCCAGCAGCCCCCTCGACAGGCAAGGTGTCGATACGCAGTATTTT. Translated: CASSPLDRQGVDTQYF.

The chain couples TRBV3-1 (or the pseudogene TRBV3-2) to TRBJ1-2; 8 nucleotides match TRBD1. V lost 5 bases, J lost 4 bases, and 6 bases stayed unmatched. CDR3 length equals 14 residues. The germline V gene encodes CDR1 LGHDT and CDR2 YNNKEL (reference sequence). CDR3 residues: CASSSDREGYGYTF. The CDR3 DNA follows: TGTGCCAGCAGCTCGGACAGGGAGGGCTATGGCTACACCTTC.

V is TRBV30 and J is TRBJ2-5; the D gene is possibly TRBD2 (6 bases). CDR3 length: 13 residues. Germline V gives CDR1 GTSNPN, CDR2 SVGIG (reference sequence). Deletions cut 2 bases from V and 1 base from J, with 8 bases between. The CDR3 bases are TGTGCCTGGAGTCGGGGGACCCAAGAGACCCAGTACTTC. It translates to CAWSRGTQETQYF.